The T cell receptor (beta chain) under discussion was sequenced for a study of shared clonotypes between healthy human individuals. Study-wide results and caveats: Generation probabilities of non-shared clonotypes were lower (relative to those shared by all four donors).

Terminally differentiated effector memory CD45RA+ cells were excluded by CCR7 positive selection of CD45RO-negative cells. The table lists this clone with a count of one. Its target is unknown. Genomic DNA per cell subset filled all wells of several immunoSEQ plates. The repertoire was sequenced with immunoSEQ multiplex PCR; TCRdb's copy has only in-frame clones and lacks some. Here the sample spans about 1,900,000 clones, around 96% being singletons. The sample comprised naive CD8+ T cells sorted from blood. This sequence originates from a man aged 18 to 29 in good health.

CDR3 sequence (DNA): TGTGCCACCGTAGCGGAGTACAATGAGCAGTTCTTC. This sequence encodes CATVAEYNEQFF. The genes are TRBV2 and TRBJ2-1; D possibly corresponds to TRBD2 (6 bases). In germline, CDR1 is SNHLY, CDR2 FYNNEI. The CDR3 runs to 12 residues. Deletions cut 10 bases from V and 4 bases from J, with 11 bases between. The full variable domain, with the rest looked up from reference TRBV2 and TRBJ2-1, is EPEVTQTPSHQVTQMGQEVILRCVPISNHLYFYWYRQILGQKVEFLVSFYNNEISEKSEIFDDQFSVERPDGSNFTLKIRSTKLEDSAMYFCATVAEYNEQFFGPGTRLTVL.